This T cell receptor beta chain was identified during a study of blood T cell repertoires in COVID-19. On the study more broadly: PBMCs, B-cell-depleted T cells, or T cells were the source of the cDNA or gDNA that made up the material.

CDR1 is PRHDT, CDR2 FYEKMQ, per germline (reference sequence). The V gene lost 5 bases and the J gene lost 1 base, with 20 bases spanning the gap. The CDR3 runs 17 residues. Generated by immunoSEQ multiplex PCR, the TCRdb table keeps only in-frame clones and is missing some. The sample holds about 240,000 clones, more than 75% seen once. The specimen was peripheral blood. This TCR came from a woman in her seventies with active or convalescent COVID-19. The chain couples TRBV13 to TRBJ1-1, with D possibly being TRBD1 (5 bases). CDR3 bases: TGTGCCAGCAGCGATCCGGGACTCCGAACCCAGAACACTGAAGCTTTCTTT. Translated, it gives CASSDPGLRTQNTEAFF.